This T cell receptor (beta chain) was sequenced in a study of shared clonotypes between healthy human individuals. Study-wide results and limits: It was expected that sequencing depth would affect clonotype sharing among donors.

CDR3 size: 13 residues. CDR1 and CDR2 from the germline V gene are SEHNR and FQNEAQ (reference sequence). The V end lost 3 bases, the J end lost 0 bases, and 5 bases lay between the germline ends. Profiling relied on immunoSEQ multiplex PCR, and the TCRdb table lists in-frame clones only, not all of them. The repertoire has some 1 million clones, roughly 80% of them found once; the top ten carry approximately 1.5%. Points on this clone: What it binds is unknown. This specimen includes other DNA sequences encoding the same CDR3.

Source material: memory CD4+ T cells sorted from blood. The subset denotes: CD45RA-negative fraction. The receptor was derived from a man between 18 and 35 years old in good health. V gene TRBV7-9 combines with J gene TRBJ1-1, with no clear D. Here the CDR3 DNA reads TGTGCCAGCAGCTTTGGACTGAACACTGAAGCTTTCTTT. Encoded protein: CASSFGLNTEAFF.